A single sample is the source of the 12 T cell receptor beta chains below, sequenced in a study of identical twins. From the 5' RACE reads, TCRdb called clonotypes with MiXCR, one entry per CDR3 protein. The sample records about 530,000 distinct CDR3 sequences, 20% to 25% being singletons. These records were also assigned to another study, of yellow fever vaccine responses in identical twins.

Sequencing was performed on CD4+ T cells sorted from blood. The receptors were sampled from a woman younger than 35 in good health.

V gene TRBV20-1 combines with J gene TRBJ2-7; 13 bases align to TRBD2. This CDR3 contains 15 residues. V lost 4 bases and J lost 4; bases outside the gene matches: 7. Per germline, CDR1 DFQATT and CDR2 SNEGSKA (reference sequence). This chain's CDR3 is CSATDPGLAGYEQYV. The CDR3 coding sequence is TGCAGTGCTACCGATCCGGGACTAGCGGGGTACGAGCAGTACGTC.

A word on this clonotype: One end of the junction does not line up with germline, which may come from a read error. The chain links TRBV3-1 to TRBJ2-7; 14 bases are shared with TRBD2. Germline V lookup: CDR1 LGHDT, CDR2 YNNKEL (reference sequence). CDR3 length: 17 residues. The CDR3 loop is CASCQDFGLAGGYEQYF. The CDR3 nucleotides read TGTGCCAGCTGCCAAGATTTTGGACTAGCGGGAGGCTACGAGCAGTACTTC.

CDR3 nucleotides: TGTGCCAGCAGTAAAGACGCCGGGACTAGCAGCTACGAGCAGTACTTC. Translation: CASSKDAGTSSYEQYF. The chain couples TRBV28 to TRBJ2-7; 9 bases are shared with TRBD2. Germline assignment: CDR1 MDHEN and CDR2 SYDVKM. V shed 5 bases and J 3 bases; nucleotides not matched to a gene: 11. This CDR3 is built from 16 residues.

The chain joins TRBV5-1 to TRBJ2-3; TRBD2 might be the D (6 bases). Trimming took off 8 bases at V and 3 bases at J, with 13 bases between the two ends. The germline gives CDR1 SGHRS, CDR2 YFSETQ. CDR3 length: 13 residues. CDR3 loop: CASGTPPTDTQYF. DNA for the CDR3: TGCGCCAGTGGGACTCCACCGACAGATACGCAGTATTTT.

This clonotype was recorded many times. V gene TRBV12-3 or TRBV12-4 combines with J gene TRBJ2-3; no definite D call. V dropped 1 base and J dropped 0 bases, with 8 bases sitting between them. The CDR3 runs 15 residues. The CDR3 is CASSLGVASTDTQYF. DNA for the CDR3: TGTGCCAGCAGTTTAGGGGTAGCTAGCACAGATACGCAGTATTTT.

The chain links TRBV7-8 to TRBJ1-2; 9 bases are a match to TRBD1. Per the germline V gene, CDR1 is SGHVS and CDR2 is FQNEAQ. J lost 3 bases, V lost 2 bases, and 13 bases had no gene match. The CDR3 consists of 18 residues. This CDR3 is CASSLYRDRERLDYGYTF. The CDR3 DNA sequence: TGTGCCAGCAGCTTATACCGGGACAGGGAACGATTGGACTATGGCTACACCTTC. The variable domain in full, with the rest retrieved from reference TRBV7-8 and TRBJ1-2, is GAGVSQSPRYKVAKRGQDVALRCDPISGHVSLFWYQQALGQGPEFLTYFQNEAQLDKSGLPSDRFFAERPEGSVSTLKIQRTQQEDSAVYLCASSLYRDRERLDYGYTFGSGTRLTVV.

This clonotype was observed a handful of times. V usage is TRBV10-2 and J usage is TRBJ2-3; 9 bases are a match to TRBD1. Germline V gene lookup returns CDR1 WSHSY and CDR2 SAAADI. The CDR3 is 14 amino acids. Trimming took 6 bases from V and 2 from J; bases not matched to a gene: 3. The CDR3 spells CASRGDRVTDTQYF. The CDR3 DNA reads TGCGCCAGCAGGGGGGACAGGGTCACAGATACGCAGTATTTT.

The rearrangement uses TRBV24-1 and TRBJ2-7; the D gene is possibly TRBD1 (6 bases). The CDR3 is 14 residues long. Per the germline V gene, CDR1 is KGHDR and CDR2 is SFDVKD. The ends were cut back, 4 bases at V and 1 base at J, with 10 bases in the middle. The CDR3 DNA reads as TGTGCCACCAGTGACCCCGGACAGTCCTACGAGCAGTACTTC. This encodes CATSDPGQSYEQYF.

This clonotype was found many times. The V and J genes are TRBV5-1 and TRBJ2-3; 9 bases line up with TRBD2. This CDR3 spans 14 amino acids. The V segment lost 4 bases and the J segment 0 bases; nucleotides outside the gene matches: 0. Germline CDR1 SGHRS, CDR2 YFSETQ. CDR3 protein: CASSLAGSTDTQYF. Written as DNA, the CDR3 is TGCGCCAGCAGCCTAGCGGGAAGCACAGATACGCAGTATTTT.

The chain combines TRBV20-1 with TRBJ2-5; the match to TRBD2 covers 8 bases. Per the germline V gene, CDR1 is DFQATT and CDR2 is SNEGSKA (reference sequence). The CDR3 totals 18 residues. Trimming cost V 3 bases and J 4 bases; bases outside gene matches: 19. This CDR3 reads CSASLGGSLSGRRETQYF. The DNA of the CDR3 is TGCAGTGCTAGTCTGGGTGGGAGTCTCAGCGGGAGAAGAGAGACCCAGTACTTC.

In this sample, this clonotype turned up many times. The chain joins TRBV12-3 or TRBV12-4 to TRBJ1-2, with TRBD1 matching over 10 bases. Unmatched junction bases numbered 6, after V lost 6 bases and J lost 5 bases. This CDR3 spans 14 amino acids. CDR3 sequence reads: CASSLRDRGYGYTF. The CDR3 DNA reads as TGTGCCAGCAGCCTCCGGGACAGGGGTTATGGCTACACCTTC.

The V and J genes are TRBV5-4 and TRBJ1-2; 8 bases are a match to TRBD1. Trimming cost V 4 bases and J 2 bases; bases outside gene matches: 7. Germline V gene data show CDR1 as SGHNT and CDR2 as YYREEE (reference sequence). The length of the CDR3 is 15 residues. This CDR3 reads CASSLRTGRNYGYTF. As DNA, the CDR3 is TGTGCCAGCAGCCTAAGGACAGGGAGGAACTATGGCTACACCTTC.